These 29 T cell receptor beta chains were sequenced from one sample in a study of naive and memory T cell subsets. An equimolar mix of two oligonucleotides served as the beta constant-region primer for TRBC1 and TRBC2. MiXCR was run by TCRdb on the UMI-ligation and nested PCR reads, yielding one entry per CDR3 protein. Among some 85,000 distinct CDR3 sequences listed, over 10% were seen once. The sample was central memory CD4+ T cells from blood. The origin of the receptors is a human donor in good health.

This clonotype has a handful of counts. The rearrangement uses TRBV6-6 and TRBJ2-3; D may be TRBD1 (5 bases). Germline-derived CDR1 and CDR2 are MNHNY and SVGAGI (reference sequence). The CDR3 runs 12 residues. Between the trimmed V and J ends, which lost 5 bases and 3 bases, there was a span of 6 bases. The CDR3 loop reads CASSPGTDTQYF. The DNA for the CDR3 is TGTGCCAGCAGTCCAGGGACAGATACGCAGTATTTT.

The genes are TRBV20-1 and TRBJ1-5; perhaps TRBD1 as D (6 bases). The V end lost 6 bases, the J end lost 3 bases, and 12 bases lay between the germline ends. CDR1 is DFQATT and CDR2 is SNEGSKA in the germline V gene (reference sequence). This CDR3 comprises 13 residues. The CDR3 here is CSAETGPNQPQHF. As DNA, the CDR3 is TGCAGTGCGGAAACAGGGCCCAATCAGCCCCAGCATTTT.

J is TRBJ2-1 and V is TRBV7-2; 10 bases map to TRBD2. The CDR3 extends over 15 amino acids. V dropped 2 bases and J dropped 4; count of bases not matched to a gene: 2. CDR1 is SGHTA and CDR2 is FQGNSA in the germline V gene. DNA of the CDR3: TGTGCCAGCAGCTTAACTAGCGGGACTTACAATGAGCAGTTCTTC. Translating it yields CASSLTSGTYNEQFF.

The chain joins TRBV7-2 to TRBJ1-2; possibly TRBD1 for D (5 bases). This CDR3 is built from 16 residues. The V gene's germline CDR1 is SGHTA and CDR2 FQGNSA. V shed 5 bases and J shed 4 bases, with 20 bases lying between them. This chain's CDR3 is CASSPFAGPGSYGYTF. CDR3 bases: TGTGCCAGCAGCCCTTTTGCAGGGCCCGGAAGCTATGGCTACACCTTC.

The V gene is TRBV28, the J gene TRBJ1-2; a possible D gene is TRBD1 (5 bases). Germline V gene sequence: CDR1 MDHEN, CDR2 SYDVKM. V lost 4 bases to trimming and J lost 4 bases, with 16 bases between them. The CDR3 consists of 15 residues. The CDR3 loop is CASSSPTLDSYGYTF. CDR3 coding DNA: TGTGCCAGCAGTTCACCAACCCTAGACAGCTATGGCTACACCTTC.

There are a few counts of this clonotype. The V and J genes are TRBV15 and TRBJ2-5; perhaps TRBD2 as D (6 bases). Trimming took 2 bases from V and 2 from J, leaving 12 bases between them. Germline V lookup: CDR1 LNHNV, CDR2 YYDKDF (reference sequence). This CDR3 region has 15 residues. In nucleotides, the CDR3 is TGTGCCACCAGCAGATGGGGGGACGGTCAAGAGACCCAGTACTTC. Protein: CATSRWGDGQETQYF.

Note on this clonotype: This may come from a read error, since a much larger clone is one base off. The chain carries TRBV25-1 and TRBJ1-2; unclear D gene. CDR1 MGHDK and CDR2 SYGVNS come from the germline V gene. The CDR3 extends over 15 amino acids. DNA of the CDR3: TGTGCCAGCAGTGCGGATCCTCCGGGCGTCTATCGCTACACCTTC. Translation gives CASSADPPGVYRYTF.

The CDR3 spells CASSGTWGNEQFF. The CDR3 bases are TGTGCCAGTAGTGGGACTTGGGGTAATGAGCAGTTCTTC. The chain carries TRBV19 and TRBJ2-1, with D perhaps matching TRBD2 (6 bases). Germline CDR1 LNHDA, CDR2 SQIVND (reference sequence). The CDR3 extends over 13 amino acids. Trimming shortened V by 5 bases and J by 7 bases, and 12 bases separated the two germline ends.

This clonotype was seen ten or more times. This chain connects TRBV4-3 to TRBJ2-1; D is possibly TRBD2 (6 bases). CDR1 LGHNA and CDR2 YSLEER come from the germline V gene. Trimming took off 2 bases at V and 9 bases at J, with 23 bases between the two ends. CDR3 length equals 17 residues. For the CDR3, the DNA is TGCGCCAGCAGCCAAACCACCGCATGGGGGAGGCGGAGTGAGCAGTTCTTC. Protein sequence: CASSQTTAWGRRSEQFF.

This clonotype has ten or more counts. The V gene is TRBV5-4, the J gene TRBJ2-7, with TRBD1 matching 11 bases. V shed 4 bases, J shed 6 bases, and the junction held 3 bases outside the gene matches. This CDR3 spans 13 amino acids. CDR1 is SGHNT, CDR2 YYREEE, per germline (reference sequence). The CDR3 is CASSIGQGAEQYF. In DNA form, the CDR3 reads TGTGCCAGCAGCATAGGACAGGGGGCCGAGCAGTACTTC.

This chain uses TRBV29-1 with TRBJ2-7; a possible D gene is TRBD2 (7 bases). The CDR3 consists of 14 residues. Germline V gene sequence: CDR1 SQVTM, CDR2 ANQGSEA. V lost 2 bases and J 5 bases, leaving 16 bases between the germline ends. The chain's CDR3 is CSVETPTGRDEQYF. For the CDR3, the DNA is TGCAGCGTTGAAACGCCTACAGGGAGGGACGAGCAGTACTTC.

The chain is built from TRBV30 and TRBJ2-3, with no clear D. CDR3 length: 11 amino acids. V lost 4 bases to trimming and J lost 2 bases, with 4 bases between them. CDR1 is GTSNPN, CDR2 SVGIG, per germline (reference sequence). The CDR3 DNA reads TGTGCCTGGACAGTCACAGATACGCAGTATTTT. As protein: CAWTVTDTQYF.

This clonotype was observed at least ten times. V gene TRBV29-1 combines with J gene TRBJ2-5; no clear D. Germline values: CDR1 SQVTM, CDR2 ANQGSEA. Trimming stripped 3 bases from V and 1 base from J, with 9 bases between. The CDR3 consists of 13 residues. CDR3 DNA sequence: TGCAGCGTTGAGGCCAGGATCCAAGAGACCCAGTACTTC. Its protein is CSVEARIQETQYF.

This clonotype showed up many times. The chain is built from TRBV10-3 and TRBJ2-3; maybe TRBD2 (5 bases). This CDR3 region has 15 residues. From germline, CDR1 is ENHRY and CDR2 SYGVKD. The V and J ends lost 3 bases and 0 bases respectively, with 10 bases between them. In nucleotides, the CDR3 is TGTGCCATCAGTGACCGAGCGGCTAGCACAGATACGCAGTATTTT. Amino acid sequence: CAISDRAASTDTQYF.

The chain employs TRBV11-1 and TRBJ2-5; D is possibly TRBD2 (5 bases). The CDR3 runs to 14 residues. Trimming took 0 bases from V and 6 from J, leaving 11 bases between them. Looked up from germline, CDR1 is SGHAT and CDR2 is FQDESV (reference sequence). The CDR3 loop reads CASSLAGVGKTQYF. CDR3 coding DNA: TGTGCCAGCAGCTTAGCGGGAGTTGGGAAGACCCAGTACTTC.

The V call is TRBV21-1, the J call TRBJ1-2; TRBD1 is the table's D call and was not checked against the DNA. TRBV21-1 is a pseudogene. This CDR3 has 16 residues. In nucleotides, the CDR3 is TGTGCCAGCAGCATGACGGTCGGGGGGCTCGACTATGGCTACACCTTC. Residues: CASSMTVGGLDYGYTF.

CDR3 in amino acids: CASSLAGGLAEAFF. The CDR3 DNA sequence: TGTGCCAGCAGCTTAGCGGGGGGGCTGGCTGAAGCTTTCTTT. J is TRBJ1-1 and V is TRBV7-9, with a possible D match to TRBD1 (6 bases). V was cut by 0 bases and J by 6 bases, with 11 bases left in between. Germline CDR1 SEHNR, CDR2 FQNEAQ (reference sequence). CDR3 length equals 14 residues.

The rearrangement uses TRBV30 and TRBJ1-4, with a weak D call TRBD1 (5 bases). This CDR3 is built from 14 residues. The germline CDR1 and CDR2 sequences are GTSNPN and SVGIG (reference sequence). Trimming left V 4 bases short and J 4 bases short, with 13 bases between. In DNA form, the CDR3 reads TGTGCCTGGAAAAGGTCTCAGGGTAATGAAAAACTGTTTTTT. This translates into CAWKRSQGNEKLFF.

The table lists this clonotype with many counts. The genes are TRBV7-8 and TRBJ2-3; possibly TRBD2 for D (5 bases). V was cut by 3 bases and J by 3 bases, with 7 bases left in between. CDR1 SGHVS and CDR2 FQNEAQ come from the germline V gene. This CDR3 is built from 13 residues. DNA of the CDR3: TGTGCCAGCAGCTTTTCGGGGACAGATACGCAGTATTTT. Its protein is CASSFSGTDTQYF. The full variable domain, in which reference TRBV7-8 and TRBJ2-3 provide the parts outside the CDR3, is GAGVSQSPRYKVAKRGQDVALRCDPISGHVSLFWYQQALGQGPEFLTYFQNEAQLDKSGLPSDRFFAERPEGSVSTLKIQRTQQEDSAVYLCASSFSGTDTQYFGPGTRLTVL.

This clonotype was detected ten times or more. This chain connects TRBV6-2 or TRBV6-3 to TRBJ2-1; no clear D. The germline V and J ends were trimmed by 2 bases and 0 bases, with 2 bases remaining between them. The germline V gene has CDR1 MNHEY and CDR2 SVGEGT. The CDR3 totals 13 residues. The CDR3 coding sequence is TGTGCCAGCAGTTACGTCTCCTACAATGAGCAGTTCTTC. Translated, it gives CASSYVSYNEQFF.

CDR3 region: CASSLKITNPGNTIYF. Here the CDR3 DNA reads TGTGCCAGCAGCTTAAAAATAACCAACCCTGGAAACACCATATATTTT. The chain has TRBV5-6 and TRBJ1-3, with no clear D. The V end lost 2 bases, the J end lost 2 bases, and 14 bases lay between the germline ends. CDR1 SGHDT and CDR2 YYEEEE come from the germline V gene. The CDR3 has 16 amino acids.

In its sample, this clonotype was seen a few times. The chain couples TRBV3-1 to TRBJ1-4, with D possibly TRBD1 on 5 matching bases. V was pared by 2 bases and J by 3 bases, with 7 bases between. CDR1 is LGHDT, CDR2 YNNKEL, per germline (reference sequence). CDR3 size: 14 residues. CDR3 region: CASSQQGANEKLFF. CDR3 coding DNA: TGTGCCAGCAGCCAACAAGGGGCTAATGAAAAACTGTTTTTT.

This clonotype was found a few times. V gene TRBV20-1 combines with J gene TRBJ2-1, with 9 bases identical to TRBD2. The CDR3 sequence is 14 residues long. The V segment lost 1 base and the J segment 6 bases; nucleotides outside the gene matches: 4. The V gene's germline CDR1 is DFQATT and CDR2 SNEGSKA (reference sequence). The CDR3 loop is CSARVSSGTNEQFF. CDR3 DNA: TGCAGTGCTAGAGTATCTAGCGGGACCAATGAGCAGTTCTTC.

This clonotype was recorded a few times. V gene TRBV7-3 combines with J gene TRBJ2-1; D may correspond to TRBD1 or TRBD2 (5 bases each). Germline loops: CDR1 SGHTA, CDR2 FQGTGA. CDR3 length equals 13 residues. Trimming left V 3 bases short and J 10 bases short, with 13 bases between. CDR3 DNA: TGTGCCAGCAGCTTGGGACCCGCGGCGGAGCAGTTCTTC. Translating gives CASSLGPAAEQFF. Full variable domain (missing parts from reference TRBV7-3 and TRBJ2-1): GAGVSQTPSNKVTEKGKYVELRCDPISGHTALYWYRQSLGQGPEFLIYFQGTGAADDSGLPNDRFFAVRPEGSVSTLKIQRTERGDSAVYLCASSLGPAAEQFFGPGTRLTVL.

This clonotype was observed a handful of times. This rearrangement joins TRBV20-1 to TRBJ2-7, with 11 bases fitting TRBD2. V lost 0 bases to trimming and J lost 3 bases; unmatched junction nucleotides: 10. From germline, CDR1 is DFQATT and CDR2 SNEGSKA (reference sequence). This CDR3 region has 17 residues. The CDR3 sequence is CSARDPLLAGVFYEQYF. The CDR3 DNA is TGCAGTGCTAGAGACCCTCTACTAGCGGGAGTGTTCTACGAGCAGTACTTC.

This clonotype was found many times. The chain recombines TRBV7-2 with TRBJ2-3; the D gene could be TRBD1 or TRBD2 (6 bases each). This CDR3 is built from 17 residues. CDR1 is SGHTA and CDR2 is FQGNSA in the germline V gene. The V end lost 1 base, the J end lost 0 bases, and 14 bases lay between the germline ends. CDR3 sequence: CASSLGLGGRSTDTQYF. In nucleotides, the CDR3 is TGTGCCAGCAGCTTAGGGCTGGGGGGCCGGAGCACAGATACGCAGTATTTT.

This clonotype has only a few counts. J is TRBJ2-5 and V is TRBV9, with TRBD2 as a possible D gene (5 bases). CDR3 length: 16 residues. Germline V gene lookup returns CDR1 SGDLS and CDR2 YYNGEE. V lost 4 bases and J lost 2, with 18 bases in between. The CDR3 here is CASSPRGVREQETQYF. The CDR3 nucleotides are TGTGCCAGCAGCCCCCGGGGAGTGAGAGAACAAGAGACCCAGTACTTC.

The J gene is TRBJ2-7, the V gene TRBV6-2 or TRBV6-3; the match to TRBD2 covers 9 bases. In germline, CDR1 is MNHEY, CDR2 SVGEGT. The CDR3 length is 14 residues. V shed 5 bases, J shed 0 bases, and the junction held 2 bases outside the gene matches. The CDR3 sequence: CASSQREVSYEQYF. For the CDR3, the DNA is TGTGCCAGCAGTCAGCGGGAGGTCTCCTACGAGCAGTACTTC.

This clonotype was seen repeatedly, ten times or more. The CDR3 is CASSSQGYNSPLHF. The CDR3 bases are TGTGCCAGCAGTTCCCAGGGGTACAATTCACCCCTCCACTTT. The J gene is TRBJ1-6, the V gene TRBV28; tentative D call: TRBD1 (6 bases). The CDR3 spans 14 residues. V lost 4 bases, J lost 7 bases, and 11 bases lay in between. Germline V lookup: CDR1 MDHEN, CDR2 SYDVKM. Together with reference TRBV28 and TRBJ1-6, the CDR3 gives the full variable domain: DVKVTQSSRYLVKRTGEKVFLECVQDMDHENMFWYRQDPGLGLRLIYFSYDVKMKEKGDIPEGYSVSREKKERFSLILESASTNQTSMYLCASSSQGYNSPLHFGNGTRLTVT.